Listed below are T cell receptor beta chains from one sample, sequenced in a study of T cell responses to AZD1222 COVID-19 vaccine. Generated by immunoSEQ multiplex PCR, the TCRdb table keeps only in-frame clones and is missing some. The repertoire consists of fewer than 200,000 clones, with about 91% occurring once and the leading ten covering 0.45% to 0.55%. The sequencing here drew on peripheral blood, taken on day 0 of AZD1222 vaccination. The receptors here all came from an adult in good health. The CDR3 runs from the conserved cysteine through the conserved F or W. Fields, in order: D gene, J gene, V gene, clone size, CDR3 protein, CDR3 DNA. A D gene is named only where the DNA matches it firmly. Clone sizes are given selectively: once, few, many, or a class where the clone is expanded.

D gene: NA
J gene: TRBJ2-5
V gene: TRBV30
clone size: NA
CDR3 protein: CAWEVVGGETQYF
CDR3 DNA: TGTGCCTGGGAGGTAGTTGGAGGGGAGACCCAGTACTTC

D gene: TRBD1
J gene: TRBJ2-2
V gene: TRBV7-2
clone size: NA
CDR3 protein: CASSLGTARFLTGELFF
CDR3 DNA: TGTGCCAGCAGCTTGGGGACAGCAAGGTTTTTGACCGGGGAGCTGTTTTTT

D gene: NA
J gene: TRBJ1-6
V gene: TRBV7-9
clone size: NA
CDR3 protein: CASSLGRAGDSPLHF
CDR3 DNA: TGTGCCAGCAGCTTAGGGAGGGCAGGCGACTCACCCCTCCACTTT

D gene: TRBD1
J gene: TRBJ1-4
V gene: TRBV30
clone size: NA
CDR3 protein: CAWGTGEKLFF
CDR3 DNA: TGTGCCTGGGGGACAGGGGAAAAACTGTTTTTT

D gene: TRBD2
J gene: TRBJ2-7
V gene: TRBV29-1
clone size: NA
CDR3 protein: CSVEGWGGLTSYEQYF
CDR3 DNA: TGCAGCGTTGAAGGTTGGGGGGGTCTTACCTCCTACGAGCAGTACTTC

D gene: NA
J gene: TRBJ2-7
V gene: TRBV7-8
clone size: NA
CDR3 protein: CASSLDHTYEQYF
CDR3 DNA: TGTGCCAGCAGCTTAGATCACACCTACGAGCAGTACTTC

D gene: NA
J gene: TRBJ1-5
V gene: TRBV6-5
clone size: once
CDR3 protein: CASGRNNQPQHF
CDR3 DNA: TGTGCCAGCGGCAGGAATAATCAGCCCCAGCATTTT

D gene: TRBD2
J gene: TRBJ2-3
V gene: TRBV12-5
clone size: NA
CDR3 protein: CASGLLWRESDTQYF
CDR3 DNA: TGTGCTAGTGGTTTGCTATGGCGGGAGTCAGATACGCAGTATTTT

D gene: NA
J gene: TRBJ2-2
V gene: TRBV6-5
clone size: NA
CDR3 protein: CASSRQDPGELFF
CDR3 DNA: TGTGCCAGCAGCCGACAGGACCCCGGGGAGCTGTTTTTT

D gene: NA
J gene: TRBJ2-5
V gene: TRBV15
clone size: NA
CDR3 protein: CATSRQALIETQYF
CDR3 DNA: TGTGCCACCAGCAGACAGGCGTTGATTGAGACCCAGTACTTC

D gene: NA
J gene: TRBJ1-6
V gene: TRBV2
clone size: NA
CDR3 protein: CASSEQRESPLHF
CDR3 DNA: TGTGCCAGCAGTGAACAAAGGGAATCACCCCTCCACTTT

D gene: NA
J gene: TRBJ2-7
V gene: TRBV3-1/TRBV3-2
clone size: once
CDR3 protein: CASSQGPEQYF
CDR3 DNA: TGTGCCAGCAGCCAGGGGCCCGAGCAGTACTTC

D gene: NA
J gene: TRBJ1-1
V gene: TRBV6-5
clone size: NA
CDR3 protein: CVTSRGVKTEAFF
CDR3 DNA: TGTGTCACCTCGAGAGGCGTTAAAACTGAAGCTTTCTTT

D gene: NA
J gene: TRBJ1-2
V gene: TRBV6-5
clone size: NA
CDR3 protein: CASSYGAQTYGYTF
CDR3 DNA: TGTGCCAGCAGTTATGGGGCCCAAACCTATGGCTACACCTTC

D gene: NA
J gene: TRBJ1-5
V gene: TRBV19
clone size: NA
CDR3 protein: CASSFKGGYNQPQHF
CDR3 DNA: TGTGCCAGTAGTTTTAAGGGAGGTTACAATCAGCCCCAGCATTTT

D gene: TRBD2
J gene: TRBJ2-1
V gene: TRBV4-3
clone size: NA
CDR3 protein: CASSPTGGGHNEQFF
CDR3 DNA: TGCGCCAGCAGCCCTACGGGGGGGGGCCACAATGAGCAGTTCTTC

D gene: TRBD1
J gene: TRBJ2-1
V gene: TRBV4-3
clone size: NA
CDR3 protein: CASSRTAGTAYNEQFF
CDR3 DNA: TGCGCCAGCAGCCGGACCGCTGGGACAGCCTACAATGAGCAGTTCTTC

D gene: NA
J gene: TRBJ1-1
V gene: TRBV7-8
clone size: NA
CDR3 protein: CASSSKRLQGAEAFF
CDR3 DNA: TGTGCCAGCAGCTCTAAGCGATTACAAGGGGCTGAAGCTTTCTTT

D gene: NA
J gene: TRBJ1-3
V gene: TRBV6-6
clone size: NA
CDR3 protein: CATLAITSGNTIYF
CDR3 DNA: TGTGCCACGCTAGCCATTACCTCTGGAAACACCATATATTTT

D gene: TRBD2
J gene: TRBJ2-1
V gene: TRBV9
clone size: NA
CDR3 protein: CASSVGLAGRSFGEQFF
CDR3 DNA: TGTGCCAGCAGCGTGGGACTAGCGGGGCGCTCGTTTGGTGAGCAGTTCTTC

D gene: NA
J gene: TRBJ2-1
V gene: TRBV2
clone size: NA
CDR3 protein: CASSKGRTNEQFF
CDR3 DNA: TGTGCCAGCTCCAAGGGTAGAACAAATGAGCAGTTCTTC

D gene: NA
J gene: TRBJ2-2
V gene: TRBV24-1
clone size: NA
CDR3 protein: CATSGQSVGTGELFF
CDR3 DNA: TGTGCCACCAGTGGACAGAGTGTAGGCACCGGGGAGCTGTTTTTT

D gene: TRBD2
J gene: TRBJ2-3
V gene: TRBV6-6
clone size: NA
CDR3 protein: CASSSGAGHLTDTQYF
CDR3 DNA: TGTGCCAGCAGCTCCGGAGCGGGGCACCTCACAGATACGCAGTATTTT

D gene: NA
J gene: TRBJ2-7
V gene: TRBV12-2
clone size: NA
CDR3 protein: CASRFPGGPNEQYF
CDR3 DNA: TGTGCAAGTCGCTTCCCAGGGGGTCCCAACGAGCAGTACTTC

D gene: NA
J gene: TRBJ2-5
V gene: TRBV27
clone size: NA
CDR3 protein: CASSPSGLDQETQYF
CDR3 DNA: TGTGCCAGCAGTCCGTCTGGACTCGACCAAGAGACCCAGTACTTC

D gene: NA
J gene: TRBJ1-3
V gene: TRBV10-2
clone size: NA
CDR3 protein: CASKDQGPGSGNTIYF
CDR3 DNA: TGCGCCAGCAAGGACCAGGGACCCGGCTCTGGAAACACCATATATTTT

D gene: NA
J gene: TRBJ2-1
V gene: TRBV13
clone size: NA
CDR3 protein: CASSHEGSNEQFF
CDR3 DNA: TGTGCCAGCAGCCACGAGGGGTCGAATGAGCAGTTCTTC

D gene: NA
J gene: TRBJ1-3
V gene: TRBV4-2
clone size: NA
CDR3 protein: CASSQDWQAGSGNTIYF
CDR3 DNA: TGTGCCAGCAGCCAAGATTGGCAGGCCGGCTCTGGAAACACCATATATTTT

D gene: NA
J gene: TRBJ2-4
V gene: TRBV5-5
clone size: NA
CDR3 protein: CASSASSKNIQYF
CDR3 DNA: TGTGCCAGCAGCGCCTCGTCCAAAAACATTCAGTACTTC

D gene: TRBD1
J gene: TRBJ1-5
V gene: TRBV16
clone size: NA
CDR3 protein: CASSQRDREPYSNQPQHF
CDR3 DNA: TGTGCCAGCAGCCAGAGGGACAGGGAACCTTATAGCAATCAGCCCCAGCATTTT

D gene: NA
J gene: TRBJ1-1
V gene: TRBV11-2
clone size: once
CDR3 protein: CASSLYGEMNTEAFF
CDR3 DNA: TGTGCCAGCAGCTTATACGGGGAGATGAACACTGAAGCTTTCTTT

D gene: NA
J gene: TRBJ1-1
V gene: TRBV5-1
clone size: NA
CDR3 protein: CASSLVQGSEAFF
CDR3 DNA: TGCGCCAGCAGTCTGGTCCAGGGTAGTGAAGCTTTCTTT

D gene: TRBD1
J gene: TRBJ1-3
V gene: TRBV27
clone size: NA
CDR3 protein: CASSLGSQGASRNTIYF
CDR3 DNA: TGTGCCAGCAGTCTGGGGTCCCAGGGGGCTAGTAGAAACACCATATATTTT

D gene: NA
J gene: TRBJ2-7
V gene: TRBV27
clone size: NA
CDR3 protein: CASSLRGNEQYF
CDR3 DNA: TGTGCCAGCAGTTTAAGGGGAAACGAGCAGTACTTC

D gene: TRBD2
J gene: TRBJ2-5
V gene: TRBV9
clone size: NA
CDR3 protein: CASSVEKTSGNQETQYF
CDR3 DNA: TGTGCCAGCAGCGTAGAAAAGACTAGCGGGAACCAAGAGACCCAGTACTTC

D gene: NA
J gene: TRBJ2-1
V gene: TRBV19
clone size: NA
CDR3 protein: CASSIDIYNEQFF
CDR3 DNA: TGTGCCAGTAGTATAGACATCTACAATGAGCAGTTCTTC

D gene: NA
J gene: TRBJ2-5
V gene: TRBV9
clone size: NA
CDR3 protein: CASSPILETQYF
CDR3 DNA: TGTGCCAGCAGCCCCATCTTAGAGACCCAGTACTTC

D gene: NA
J gene: TRBJ2-5
V gene: TRBV7-2
clone size: NA
CDR3 protein: CASSSRVQETQYF
CDR3 DNA: TGTGCCAGCAGCTCAAGGGTACAAGAGACCCAGTACTTC

D gene: NA
J gene: TRBJ1-5
V gene: TRBV7-9
clone size: NA
CDR3 protein: CASSLGGTQPQHF
CDR3 DNA: TGTGCCAGCAGCTTGGGGGGGACTCAGCCCCAGCATTTT

D gene: NA
J gene: TRBJ1-5
V gene: TRBV7-2
clone size: few
CDR3 protein: CASSLLADSNQPQHF
CDR3 DNA: TGTGCCAGCAGCTTACTCGCAGATAGCAATCAGCCCCAGCATTTT